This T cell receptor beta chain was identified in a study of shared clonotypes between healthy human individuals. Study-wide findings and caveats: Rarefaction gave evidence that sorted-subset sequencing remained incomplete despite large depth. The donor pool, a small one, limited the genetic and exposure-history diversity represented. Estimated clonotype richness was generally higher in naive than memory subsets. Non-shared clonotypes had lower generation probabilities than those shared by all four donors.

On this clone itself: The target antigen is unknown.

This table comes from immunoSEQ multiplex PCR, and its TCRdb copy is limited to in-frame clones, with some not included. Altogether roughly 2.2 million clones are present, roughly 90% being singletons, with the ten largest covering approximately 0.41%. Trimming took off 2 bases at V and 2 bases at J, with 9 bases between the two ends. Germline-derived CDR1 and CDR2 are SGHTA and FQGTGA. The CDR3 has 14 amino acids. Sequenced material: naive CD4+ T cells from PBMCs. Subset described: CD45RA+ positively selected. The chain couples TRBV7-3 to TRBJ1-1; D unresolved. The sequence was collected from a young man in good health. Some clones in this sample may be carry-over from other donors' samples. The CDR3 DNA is TGTGCCAGCAGCTTACCGACACCTAACACTGAAGCTTTCTTT. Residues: CASSLPTPNTEAFF.